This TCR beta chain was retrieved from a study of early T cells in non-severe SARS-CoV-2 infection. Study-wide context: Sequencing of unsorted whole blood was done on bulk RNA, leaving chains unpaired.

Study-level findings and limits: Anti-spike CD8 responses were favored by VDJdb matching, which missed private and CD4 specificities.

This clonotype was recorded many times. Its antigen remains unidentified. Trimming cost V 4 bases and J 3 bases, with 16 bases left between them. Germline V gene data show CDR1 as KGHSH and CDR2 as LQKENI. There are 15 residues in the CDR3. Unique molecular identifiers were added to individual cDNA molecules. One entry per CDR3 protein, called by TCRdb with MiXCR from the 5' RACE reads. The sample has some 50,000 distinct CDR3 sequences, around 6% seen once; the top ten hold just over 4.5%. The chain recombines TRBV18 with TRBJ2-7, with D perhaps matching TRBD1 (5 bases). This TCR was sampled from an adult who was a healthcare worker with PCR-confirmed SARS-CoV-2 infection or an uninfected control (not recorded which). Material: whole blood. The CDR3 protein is CASSRATDPNYEQYF. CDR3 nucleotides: TGTGCCAGCTCACGGGCGACAGACCCAAACTACGAGCAGTACTTC.